The present T cell receptor (beta chain) was sequenced within a study of blood T cell repertoires in COVID-19. The overall study: The United States, Italy and Spain supplied acute and convalescent COVID-19 samples.

Per the authors' pipeline: Amplification of reference gene primers was used by the study to estimate nucleated cell counts. The method was immunoSEQ multiplex PCR; TCRdb's version includes in-frame clones alone and lacks a portion of them. That table is the source of V, J and clone size, and D and trimming were worked out from the DNA. The repertoire consists of nearly 110,000 clones, with over 60% occurring once and the leading ten covering 4% to 4.5%. The CDR3 is made up of 12 amino acids. CDR1 is DFQATT and CDR2 is SNEGSKA in the germline V gene (reference sequence). V lost 3 bases to trimming and J lost 5 bases, with 10 bases between them. The table lists this clone with a count of one.

The clonotype was recovered from a man between 65 and 79 years old with acute or convalescent COVID-19. The chain employs TRBV20-1 and TRBJ2-5; D is unresolved. The specimen was peripheral blood. This chain's CDR3 is CSASSESETQYF. DNA of the CDR3: TGCAGTGCTAGTTCGGAGTCGGAGACCCAGTACTTC.